The source of this T cell receptor beta chain is a study of blood T cell repertoires in COVID-19 (TCRdb year 2020). With respect to the entire study: Samples covering the acute and convalescent phases of COVID-19 were provided by collaborators in the United States, Italy and Spain. The material from the prospective study consisted of cDNA or gDNA derived from T cells, B-cell-depleted T cells, or PBMCs. The dataset comprised deeply sampled blood TCRbeta repertoires from subjects exposed to, actively infected with, or recovered from COVID-19. The repertoires were made available in a free public database intended to serve as a resource for research on the immune response to SARS-CoV-2. Samples were obtained from the ongoing ImmuneRACE study (first 160 participants) and from about 1,300 subjects provided by 6 global collaborators. The sample metadata nearly always contained a de-identified subject ID, COVID-19 status, age in years and sex. Where available, HLA class I and class II types were taken from metadata supplied by the sample provider and were not determined by assay-based typing. Results the study describes overall, beyond this receptor: Clinical and demographic metadata were provided uncurated, with the amount varying by source and participant.

The germline V gene (reference sequence) sets CDR1 to DFQATT and CDR2 to SNEGSKA. The CDR3, cysteine through phenylalanine, is 11 amino acids long. The DNA shown is the 33-base CDR3, in frame from base 1. At one collaborating source in Seattle, patients were enrolled during active infection and were followed longitudinally through the course of disease. Collaborating institutions collected whole blood in K2EDTA tubes following their own protocols. For TCRbeta analysis, collaborators shipped samples as frozen whole blood, isolated PBMCs, or DNA extracted from either of those sample types. As to this clone: The specificity of this receptor is unknown. A read error may produce the germline difference seen at one junction end.

TCRbeta CDR3 regions were amplified from genomic DNA by means of the immunoSEQ Assay, a bias-controlled multiplex PCR. Processing in the source paper ran as follows. Within the assay, amplification of reference gene primers was used to estimate how many nucleated cells each sample contained. Sequence reads were collapsed and filtered to measure the absolute abundance of every unique TCRbeta CDR3 rearrangement. Productive Simpson clonality was computed per sample as the square root of Simpson's diversity index over productive rearrangements. This is the immuneACCESS table as TCRdb keeps it, with only in-frame sequences that have V and J called. A part of the clones is gone; compared with another copy, unresolved V genes explain less than half, and the rest is unexplained. The V and J calls and clone size are taken from that table; D and trimming were inferred from the DNA. The sample table lists fewer than 250,000 clones, around 90% of them with a count of one. Around 0.84% of the sample goes to the ten largest clones.

The rearranged segments are TRBV20-1 and TRBJ2-4, with TRBD2 identical over 8 junction bases. Sequencing was carried out using peripheral blood. This clonotype was sampled from a man aged 55 to 70 with COVID-19, enrolled during active disease. The DNA is TGCAGTGCTAGAGGGGGGGGACTAGTAAGCTTC. This translates into CSARGGGLVSF.